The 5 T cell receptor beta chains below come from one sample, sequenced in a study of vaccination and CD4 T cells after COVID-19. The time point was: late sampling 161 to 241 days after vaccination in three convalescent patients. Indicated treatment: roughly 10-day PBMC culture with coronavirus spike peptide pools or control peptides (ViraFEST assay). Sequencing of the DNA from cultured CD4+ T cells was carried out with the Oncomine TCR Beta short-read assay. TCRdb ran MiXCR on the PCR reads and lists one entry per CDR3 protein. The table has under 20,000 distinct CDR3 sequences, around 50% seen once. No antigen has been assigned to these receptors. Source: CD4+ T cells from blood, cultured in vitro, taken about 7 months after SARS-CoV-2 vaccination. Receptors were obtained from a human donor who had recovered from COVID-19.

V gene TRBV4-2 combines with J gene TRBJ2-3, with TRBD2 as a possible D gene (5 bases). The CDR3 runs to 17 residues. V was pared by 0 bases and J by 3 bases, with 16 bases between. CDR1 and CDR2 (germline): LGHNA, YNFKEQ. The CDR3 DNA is TGTGCCAGCAGCCAAGATCACTCGGGAACCGGGACAGATACGCAGTATTTT. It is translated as CASSQDHSGTGTDTQYF.

As DNA, the CDR3 is TGTGCCAGTAGTGGGCAACAGGGGACAGGCTACACCTTC. Its protein product is CASSGQQGTGYTF. The V gene is TRBV19, the J gene TRBJ1-2; 7 bases are shared with TRBD1. The ends lost 5 bases at V and 8 bases at J; junction bases unmatched: 8. Germline V gene sequence: CDR1 LNHDA, CDR2 SQIVND (reference sequence). The CDR3 spans 13 residues.

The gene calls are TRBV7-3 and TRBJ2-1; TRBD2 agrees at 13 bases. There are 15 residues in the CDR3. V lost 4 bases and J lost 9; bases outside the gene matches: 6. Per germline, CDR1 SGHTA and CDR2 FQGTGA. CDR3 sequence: CASSSRGTSGAEQFF. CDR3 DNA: TGTGCCAGCAGCTCCAGGGGGACTAGCGGGGCTGAGCAGTTCTTC.

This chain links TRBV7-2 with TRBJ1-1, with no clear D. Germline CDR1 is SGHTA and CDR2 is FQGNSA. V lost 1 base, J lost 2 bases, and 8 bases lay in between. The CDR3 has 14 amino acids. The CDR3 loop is CASSLDPSNTEAFF. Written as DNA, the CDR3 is TGTGCCAGCAGCTTAGACCCGTCCAACACTGAAGCTTTCTTT.

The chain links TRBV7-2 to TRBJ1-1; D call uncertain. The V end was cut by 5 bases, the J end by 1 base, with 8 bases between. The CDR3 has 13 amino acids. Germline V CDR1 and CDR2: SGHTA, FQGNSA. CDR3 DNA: TGTGCCAGCAGCCTCGGCCGGAACACTGAAGCTTTCTTT. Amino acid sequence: CASSLGRNTEAFF.